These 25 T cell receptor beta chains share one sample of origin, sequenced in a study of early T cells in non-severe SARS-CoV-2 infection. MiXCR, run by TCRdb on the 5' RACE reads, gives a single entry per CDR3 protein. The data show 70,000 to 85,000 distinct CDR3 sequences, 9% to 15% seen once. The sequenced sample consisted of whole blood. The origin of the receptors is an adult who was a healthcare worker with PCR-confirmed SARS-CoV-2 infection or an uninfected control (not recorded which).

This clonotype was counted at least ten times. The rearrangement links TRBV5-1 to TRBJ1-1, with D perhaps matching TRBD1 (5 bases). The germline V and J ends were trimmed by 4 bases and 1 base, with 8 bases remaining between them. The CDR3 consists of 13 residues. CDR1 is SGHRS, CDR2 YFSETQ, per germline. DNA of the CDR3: TGCGCCAGCAGCCCCGGACAGAACACTGAAGCTTTCTTT. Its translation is CASSPGQNTEAFF.

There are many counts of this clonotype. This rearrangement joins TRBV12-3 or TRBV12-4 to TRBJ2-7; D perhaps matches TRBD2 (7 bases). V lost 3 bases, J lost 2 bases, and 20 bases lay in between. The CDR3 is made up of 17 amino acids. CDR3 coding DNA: TGTGCCAGCAGTTTCCGGAGGGGGGGGCGAGCCACCTACGAGCAGTACTTC. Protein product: CASSFRRGGRATYEQYF.

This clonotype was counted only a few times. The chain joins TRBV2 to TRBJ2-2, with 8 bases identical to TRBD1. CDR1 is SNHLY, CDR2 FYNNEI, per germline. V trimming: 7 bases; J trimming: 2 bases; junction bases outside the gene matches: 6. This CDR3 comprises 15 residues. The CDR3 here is CASTRTGFNTGELFF. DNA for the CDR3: TGTGCCAGCACCAGGACAGGGTTTAACACCGGGGAGCTGTTTTTT.

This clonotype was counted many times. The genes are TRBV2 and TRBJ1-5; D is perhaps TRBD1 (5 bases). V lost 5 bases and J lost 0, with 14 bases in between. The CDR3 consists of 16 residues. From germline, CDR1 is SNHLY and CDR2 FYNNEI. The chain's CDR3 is CASSSTVTFSNQPQHF. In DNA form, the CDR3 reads TGTGCCAGCAGTTCGACAGTTACCTTTAGCAATCAGCCCCAGCATTTT.

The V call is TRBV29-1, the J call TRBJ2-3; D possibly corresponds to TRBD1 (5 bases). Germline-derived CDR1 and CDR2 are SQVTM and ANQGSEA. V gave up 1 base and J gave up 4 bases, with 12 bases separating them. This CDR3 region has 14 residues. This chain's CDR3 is CSVEGGRAPDTQYF. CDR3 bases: TGCAGCGTTGAAGGGGGCAGGGCCCCAGATACGCAGTATTTT.

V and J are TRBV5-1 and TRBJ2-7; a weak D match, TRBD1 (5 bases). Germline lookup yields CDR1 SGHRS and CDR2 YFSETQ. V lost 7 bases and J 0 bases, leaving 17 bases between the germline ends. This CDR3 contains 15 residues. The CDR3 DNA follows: TGCGCCAGCTCGTTACCCAGGGTGAGCTCCTACGAGCAGTACTTC. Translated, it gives CASSLPRVSSYEQYF.

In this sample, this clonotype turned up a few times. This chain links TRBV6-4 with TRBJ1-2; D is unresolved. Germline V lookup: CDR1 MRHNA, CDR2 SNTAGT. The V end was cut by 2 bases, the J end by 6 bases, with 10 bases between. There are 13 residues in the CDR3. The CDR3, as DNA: TGTGCCAGCAGTGACGGCGCCCGTGATGGCTACACCTTC. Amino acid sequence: CASSDGARDGYTF.

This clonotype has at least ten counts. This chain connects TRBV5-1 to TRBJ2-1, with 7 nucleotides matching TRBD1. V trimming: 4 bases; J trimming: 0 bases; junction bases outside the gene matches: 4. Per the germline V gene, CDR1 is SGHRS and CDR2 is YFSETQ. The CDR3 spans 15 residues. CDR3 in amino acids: CASSNTGVSYNEQFF. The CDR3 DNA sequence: TGCGCCAGCAGCAACACAGGGGTCTCCTACAATGAGCAGTTCTTC.

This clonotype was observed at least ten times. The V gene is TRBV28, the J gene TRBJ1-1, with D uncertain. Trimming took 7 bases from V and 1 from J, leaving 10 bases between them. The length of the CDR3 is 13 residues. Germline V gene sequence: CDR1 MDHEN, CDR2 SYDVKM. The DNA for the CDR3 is TGTGCCAGCAAAGGGTTGCGGAACACTGAAGCTTTCTTT. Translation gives CASKGLRNTEAFF. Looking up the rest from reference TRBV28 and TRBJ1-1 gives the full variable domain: DVKVTQSSRYLVKRTGEKVFLECVQDMDHENMFWYRQDPGLGLRLIYFSYDVKMKEKGDIPEGYSVSREKKERFSLILESASTNQTSMYLCASKGLRNTEAFFGQGTRLTVV.

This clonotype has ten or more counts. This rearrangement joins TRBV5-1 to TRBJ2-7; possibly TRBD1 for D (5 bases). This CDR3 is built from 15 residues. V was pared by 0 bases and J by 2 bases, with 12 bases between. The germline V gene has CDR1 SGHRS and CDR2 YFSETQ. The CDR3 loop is CASSLAGSRPYEQYF. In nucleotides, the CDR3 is TGCGCCAGCAGCTTGGCAGGGTCCAGGCCCTACGAGCAGTACTTC.

CDR3 loop: CASSPTTGGSNEQYF. CDR3 bases: TGTGCCAGCAGTCCCACGACAGGGGGTTCCAACGAGCAGTACTTC. The V call is TRBV28, the J call TRBJ2-7, with 9 bases identical to TRBD1. V shed 5 bases, J shed 5 bases, and the junction held 10 bases outside the gene matches. Germline CDR1 and CDR2: MDHEN and SYDVKM. CDR3 length: 15 residues.

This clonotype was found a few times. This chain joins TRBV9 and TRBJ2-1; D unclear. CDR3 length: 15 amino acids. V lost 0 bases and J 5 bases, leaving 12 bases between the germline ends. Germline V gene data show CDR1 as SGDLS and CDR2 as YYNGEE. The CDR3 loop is CASSVEGLGDNEQFF. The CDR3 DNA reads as TGTGCCAGCAGCGTAGAAGGTTTAGGAGACAATGAGCAGTTCTTC.

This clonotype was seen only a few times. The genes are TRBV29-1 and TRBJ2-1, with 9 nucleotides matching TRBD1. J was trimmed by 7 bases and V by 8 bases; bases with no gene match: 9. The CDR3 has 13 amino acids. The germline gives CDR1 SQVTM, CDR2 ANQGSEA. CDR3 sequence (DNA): TGCAGCTCTCGGGGACAGGGTGTGAATGAGCAGTTCTTC. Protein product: CSSRGQGVNEQFF.

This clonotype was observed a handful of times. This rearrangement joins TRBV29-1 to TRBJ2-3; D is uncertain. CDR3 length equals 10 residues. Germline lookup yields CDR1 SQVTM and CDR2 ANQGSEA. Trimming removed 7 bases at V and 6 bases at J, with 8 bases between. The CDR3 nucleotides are TGCAGCGGCGATAAGGATACGCAGTATTTT. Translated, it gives CSGDKDTQYF.

CDR3 sequence (DNA): TGCGCCACTAGAGAAAGGTCGGGGATGAACACTGAAGCTTTCTTT. Translating gives CATRERSGMNTEAFF. The gene calls are TRBV10-1 and TRBJ1-1; D is unclear. V gave up 10 bases and J gave up 0 bases, with 18 bases separating them. Germline lookup yields CDR1 WNHNN and CDR2 SYGVQD (reference sequence). The CDR3 has 15 residues.

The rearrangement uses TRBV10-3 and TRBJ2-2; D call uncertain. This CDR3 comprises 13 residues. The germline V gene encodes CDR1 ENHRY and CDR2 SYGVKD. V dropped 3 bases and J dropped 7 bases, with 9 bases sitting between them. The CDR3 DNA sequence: TGTGCCATCAGTGACCCTGTCCTCGGGGAGCTGTTTTTT. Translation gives CAISDPVLGELFF.

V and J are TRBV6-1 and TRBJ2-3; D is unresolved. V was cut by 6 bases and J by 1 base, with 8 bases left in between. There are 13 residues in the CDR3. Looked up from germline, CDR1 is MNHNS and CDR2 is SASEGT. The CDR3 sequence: CASRRKGTDTQYF. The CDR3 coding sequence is TGTGCCAGCAGAAGGAAAGGCACAGATACGCAGTATTTT.

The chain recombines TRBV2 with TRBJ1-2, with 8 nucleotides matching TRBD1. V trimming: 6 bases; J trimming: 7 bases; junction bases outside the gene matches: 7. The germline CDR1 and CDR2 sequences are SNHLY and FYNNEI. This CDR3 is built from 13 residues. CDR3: CASREDRVGGYTF. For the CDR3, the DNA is TGTGCCAGCAGGGAGGACAGGGTCGGTGGCTACACCTTC.

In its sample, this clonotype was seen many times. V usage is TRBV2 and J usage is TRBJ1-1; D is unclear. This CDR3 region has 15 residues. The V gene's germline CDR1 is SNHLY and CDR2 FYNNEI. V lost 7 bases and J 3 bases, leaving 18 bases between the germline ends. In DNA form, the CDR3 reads TGTGCCAGCATTGAGGAGATAGCGTCGGACACTGAAGCTTTCTTT. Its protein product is CASIEEIASDTEAFF.

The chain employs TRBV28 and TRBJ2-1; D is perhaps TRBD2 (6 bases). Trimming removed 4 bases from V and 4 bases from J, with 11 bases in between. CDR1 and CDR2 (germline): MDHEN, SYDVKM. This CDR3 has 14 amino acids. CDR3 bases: TGTGCCAGCAGTTCCGCGGGGCTTTACAATGAGCAGTTCTTC. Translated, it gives CASSSAGLYNEQFF.

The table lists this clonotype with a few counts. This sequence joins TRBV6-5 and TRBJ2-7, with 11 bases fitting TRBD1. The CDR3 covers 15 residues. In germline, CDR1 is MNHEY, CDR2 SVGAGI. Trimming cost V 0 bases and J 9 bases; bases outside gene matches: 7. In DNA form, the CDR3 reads TGTGCCAGCAGTTACTCTCGGGACAGGGGGAAAGTGCAGTACTTC. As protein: CASSYSRDRGKVQYF.

The DNA of the CDR3 is TGTGCCAGCAGCGGACACGGGACAGGGAACACTGAAGCTTTCTTT. Its protein product is CASSGHGTGNTEAFF. The chain is built from TRBV9 and TRBJ1-1, with 8 nucleotides matching TRBD1. The CDR3 loop spans 15 amino acids. Per germline, CDR1 SGDLS and CDR2 YYNGEE. V was clipped by 3 bases and J by 1 base; unmatched bases: 5.

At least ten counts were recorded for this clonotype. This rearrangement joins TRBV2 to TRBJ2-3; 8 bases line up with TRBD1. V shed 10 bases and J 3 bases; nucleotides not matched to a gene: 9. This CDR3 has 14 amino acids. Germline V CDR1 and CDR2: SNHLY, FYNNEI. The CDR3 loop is CATKSDRVTDTQYF. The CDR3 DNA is TGTGCCACCAAGTCGGACAGGGTGACAGATACGCAGTATTTT.

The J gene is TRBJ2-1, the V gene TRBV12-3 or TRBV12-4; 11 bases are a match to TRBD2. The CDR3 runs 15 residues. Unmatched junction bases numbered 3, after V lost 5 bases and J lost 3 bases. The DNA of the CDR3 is TGTGCCAGCAGTCCTAGCGGGAGGAACTACAATGAGCAGTTCTTC. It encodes CASSPSGRNYNEQFF.

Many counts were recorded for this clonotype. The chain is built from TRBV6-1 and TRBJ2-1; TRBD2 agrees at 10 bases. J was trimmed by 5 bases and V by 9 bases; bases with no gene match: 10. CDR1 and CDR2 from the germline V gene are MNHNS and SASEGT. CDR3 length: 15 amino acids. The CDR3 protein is CASYRSGRGNNEQFF. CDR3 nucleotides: TGTGCCAGTTATCGCAGCGGGAGGGGTAACAATGAGCAGTTCTTC.